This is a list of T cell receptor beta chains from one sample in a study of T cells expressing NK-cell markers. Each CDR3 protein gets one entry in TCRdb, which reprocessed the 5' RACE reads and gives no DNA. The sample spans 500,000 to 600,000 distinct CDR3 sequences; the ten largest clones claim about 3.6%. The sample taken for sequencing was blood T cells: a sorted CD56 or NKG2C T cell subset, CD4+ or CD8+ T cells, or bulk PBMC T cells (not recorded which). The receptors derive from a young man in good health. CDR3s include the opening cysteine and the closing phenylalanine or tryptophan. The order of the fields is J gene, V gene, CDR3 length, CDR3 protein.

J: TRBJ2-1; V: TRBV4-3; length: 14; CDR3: CASSQGQGRSEQFF
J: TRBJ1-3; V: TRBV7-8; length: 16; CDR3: CASSLAGNRPGNTIYF
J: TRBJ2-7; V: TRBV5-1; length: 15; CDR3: CASSLAPAAGYEQYF
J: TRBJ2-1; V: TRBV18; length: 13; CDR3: CASPGQGGDEQFF
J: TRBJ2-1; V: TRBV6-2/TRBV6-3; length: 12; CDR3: CASSFSHGEQFF
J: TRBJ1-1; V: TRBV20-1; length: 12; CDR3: CSATSMGIEAFF
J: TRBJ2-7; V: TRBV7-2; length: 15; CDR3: CASSQRSGDGREQYF
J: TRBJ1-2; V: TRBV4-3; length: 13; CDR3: CASSRGVGYGYTF
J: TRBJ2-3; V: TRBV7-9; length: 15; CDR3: CASSEGDSQTDTQYF
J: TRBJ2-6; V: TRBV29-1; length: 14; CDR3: CSVVLVTGANVLTF
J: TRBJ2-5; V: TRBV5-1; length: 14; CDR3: CASSRPGLAETQYF
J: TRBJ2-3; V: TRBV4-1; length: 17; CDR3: CASSQEDGTGGTDTQYF
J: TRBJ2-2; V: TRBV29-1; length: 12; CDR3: CSVSQGPGELFF
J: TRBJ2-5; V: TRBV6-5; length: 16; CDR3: CASSYSRSTGAETQYF
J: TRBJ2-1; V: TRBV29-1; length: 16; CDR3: CSVKAPFGSGGVLQFF
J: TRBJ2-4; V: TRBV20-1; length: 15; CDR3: CSATEDLLVKNIQYF
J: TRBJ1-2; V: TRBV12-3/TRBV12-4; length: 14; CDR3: CASRGGQLLYGYTF
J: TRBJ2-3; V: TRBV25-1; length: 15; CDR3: CASSLTPGGTDTQYF
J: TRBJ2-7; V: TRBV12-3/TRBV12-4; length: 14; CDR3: CASSLGNRANEQYF
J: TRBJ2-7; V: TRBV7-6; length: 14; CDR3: CASSLGSVPYEQYF
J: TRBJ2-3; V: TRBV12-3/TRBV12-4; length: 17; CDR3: CASSLAPGRGRTDTQYF
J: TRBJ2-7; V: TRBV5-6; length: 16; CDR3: CASSPQGLGSSYEQYF
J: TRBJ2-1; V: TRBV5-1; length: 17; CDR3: CASSVLGGLSSYNEQFF
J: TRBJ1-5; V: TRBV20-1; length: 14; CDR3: CSAVSGGGNQPQHF
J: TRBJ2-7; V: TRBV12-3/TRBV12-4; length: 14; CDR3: CASRPDRGPYEQYF
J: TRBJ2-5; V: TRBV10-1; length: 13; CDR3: CASGQDQESAQYF
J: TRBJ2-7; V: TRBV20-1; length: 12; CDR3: CSARVLSHGQYF
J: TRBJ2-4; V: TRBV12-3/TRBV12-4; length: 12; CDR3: CASSEGGRIQYF
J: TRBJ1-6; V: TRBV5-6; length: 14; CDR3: CASSPGTGWSPLHF
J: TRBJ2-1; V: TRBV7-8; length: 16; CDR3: CASSLRRDYIYNEQFF
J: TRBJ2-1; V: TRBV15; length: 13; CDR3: CATRERGVNEQFF
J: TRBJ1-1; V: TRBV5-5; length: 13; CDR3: CASRDSPATEAFF
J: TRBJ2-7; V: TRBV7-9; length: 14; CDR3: CASSLSGRSYEQYF
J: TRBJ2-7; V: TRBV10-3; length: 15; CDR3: CAIREAGTRWDAQYF
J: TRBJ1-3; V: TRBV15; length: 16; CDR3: CATSARRDSSGNTIYF
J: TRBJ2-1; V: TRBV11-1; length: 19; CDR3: CASSLARLAGGIGYNEQFF
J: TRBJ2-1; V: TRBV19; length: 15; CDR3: CASSMGTSGRNEQFF
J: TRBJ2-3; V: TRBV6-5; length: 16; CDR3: CASRAGTSISSDTQYF
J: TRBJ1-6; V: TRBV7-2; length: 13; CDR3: CASSYRDDSPLHF
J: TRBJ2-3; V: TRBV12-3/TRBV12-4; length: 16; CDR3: CASSLKGGWGTDTQYF
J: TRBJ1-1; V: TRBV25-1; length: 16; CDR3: CASSESPARGNTEAFF
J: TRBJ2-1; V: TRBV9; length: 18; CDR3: CASSTGYLRTNGTREQFF
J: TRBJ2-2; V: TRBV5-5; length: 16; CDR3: CASIGTGLVDTGELFF
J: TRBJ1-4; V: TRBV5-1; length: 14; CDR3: CASSWGRSNEKLFF
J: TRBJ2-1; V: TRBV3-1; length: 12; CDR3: CASSPSGTKQFF
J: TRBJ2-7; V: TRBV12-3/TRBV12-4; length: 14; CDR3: CASNPLGARYEQYF
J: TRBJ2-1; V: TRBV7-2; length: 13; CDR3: CASSLGGPDEQFF
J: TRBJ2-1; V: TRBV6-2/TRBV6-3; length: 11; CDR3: CASSRLNEQFF
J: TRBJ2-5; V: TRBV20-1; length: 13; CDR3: CSAARTGKETQYF
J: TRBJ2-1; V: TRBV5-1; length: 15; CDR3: CASSQGTGFLNEQFF
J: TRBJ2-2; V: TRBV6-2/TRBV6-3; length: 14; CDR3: CASRGLAVTGELFF
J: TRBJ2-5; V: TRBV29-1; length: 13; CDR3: CSVTETEQETQYF
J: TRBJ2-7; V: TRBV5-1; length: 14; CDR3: CASSEPGGMVEQYF
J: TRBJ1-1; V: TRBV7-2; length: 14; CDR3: CASSEGGGLTEAFF
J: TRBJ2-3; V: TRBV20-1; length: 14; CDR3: CSARGLAAGDTQYF